This T cell receptor (beta chain) was captured by sequencing in a study of shared clonotypes between healthy human individuals. Some clones are missing from TCRdb's copy, which holds only in-frame ones; the method was immunoSEQ multiplex PCR. The sample carries about 1.5 million clones, 95% to 99% recorded once. Study observations and caveats: Non-shared clonotypes had lower generation probabilities than clonotypes shared by all four sorted-subset donors.

Points on this clone: Its antigen is currently unknown.

The split of CD4+ cells yielded CD45RA+ naive and CD45RA-negative memory subsets. This receptor was identified in a man aged 25-45 years in good health. Sequencing was carried out using naive CD4+ T cells sorted from blood. Indicated subset: CD45RA+ positively selected.

The CDR3, as DNA: TGTGCCTGGAGCCACAGGGGGAATCAGCCCCAGCATTTT. Amino acids: CAWSHRGNQPQHF. This sequence joins TRBV30 and TRBJ1-5, with 8 bases fitting TRBD1. CDR3 length equals 13 residues. Germline-derived CDR1 and CDR2 are GTSNPN and SVGIG (reference sequence). V dropped 3 bases and J dropped 4; count of bases not matched to a gene: 2.